These 20 T cell receptor beta chains were sequenced from one sample in a study of cytomegalovirus exposure and HLA in healthy donors. This table comes from immunoSEQ multiplex PCR, and its TCRdb copy is limited to in-frame clones, with some not included. The table records about 130,000 clones, approximately 89% of them present only once. The sequencing sample was made of PBMCs. The receptors shown here come from a woman under 30 in good health and CMV-seronegative.

This clone was picked up one time. V usage is TRBV10-2 and J usage is TRBJ2-5; TRBD2 aligns across 9 bases. V lost 7 bases and J lost 9; bases outside the gene matches: 9. The CDR3 spans 13 residues. CDR1 and CDR2 from the germline V gene are WSHSY and SAAADI. The CDR3 sequence is CASTTGREGAQYF. The CDR3 nucleotides read TGCGCCAGCACGACAGGGCGGGAGGGGGCCCAGTACTTC.

The V gene is TRBV7-9, the J gene TRBJ1-3; a weak D match, TRBD1 (5 bases). The CDR3 runs 15 residues. The V and J ends lost 5 bases and 0 bases respectively, with 11 bases between them. Looked up from germline, CDR1 is SEHNR and CDR2 is FQNEAQ (reference sequence). The CDR3 region is CASSRQPYSGNTIYF. In nucleotides, the CDR3 is TGTGCCAGCAGCCGACAGCCTTACTCTGGAAACACCATATATTTT.

The chain is built from TRBV6-1 and TRBJ1-3, with a possible D match to TRBD1 (6 bases). CDR1 and CDR2 (germline): MNHNS, SASEGT. CDR3 length: 14 amino acids. V was trimmed by 8 bases and J by 2 bases, leaving 13 bases between them. Written as DNA, the CDR3 is TGTGCCAGCCAGGGGCCTCTAACTGGAAACACCATATATTTT. Translating it yields CASQGPLTGNTIYF.

This chain joins TRBV18 and TRBJ2-7, with a tentative D call TRBD2 (6 bases). CDR1 and CDR2 from the germline V gene are KGHSH and LQKENI. V lost 1 base, J lost 0 bases, and 7 bases lay in between. The length of the CDR3 is 14 residues. The CDR3 sequence is CASSPRSGSYEQYF. The CDR3, as DNA: TGTGCCAGCTCACCACGTAGCGGCTCCTACGAGCAGTACTTC.

The chain couples TRBV6-5 to TRBJ1-1; D is undetermined. The CDR3 consists of 15 residues. From germline, CDR1 is MNHEY and CDR2 SVGAGI. V was pared by 6 bases and J by 2 bases, with 16 bases between. The CDR3 DNA follows: TGTGCCAGCAGGAGATTACAGACCCAAAACACTGAAGCTTTCTTT. It is translated as CASRRLQTQNTEAFF.

This chain connects TRBV4-3 to TRBJ2-5; D is undetermined. Germline V gene data show CDR1 as LGHNA and CDR2 as YSLEER. This CDR3 is 13 amino acids long. Trimming left V 4 bases short and J 2 bases short, with 8 bases between. The CDR3 region has the DNA TGCGCCAGCAGCCCCGACTCACAAGAGACCCAGTACTTC. Residues: CASSPDSQETQYF.

J is TRBJ1-1 and V is TRBV29-1; D perhaps matches TRBD1 (5 bases). Germline V gene sequence: CDR1 SQVTM, CDR2 ANQGSEA. CDR3 length: 15 amino acids. V was trimmed by 5 bases and J by 3 bases, leaving 19 bases between them. The DNA of the CDR3 is TGCAGCGTTCCCCCCCAGGGTAGAAAGGACACTGAAGCTTTCTTT. It codes for CSVPPQGRKDTEAFF.

V and J are TRBV7-6 and TRBJ1-5; TRBD1 matches 7 bases. J gave up 5 bases and V 5 bases, and 3 bases lay outside the gene matches. The CDR3 is 13 residues long. Germline lookup yields CDR1 SGHVS and CDR2 FNYEAQ. The CDR3 protein is CASSLGTDQPQHF. DNA for the CDR3: TGTGCCAGCAGCCTAGGGACAGATCAGCCCCAGCATTTT.

The chain employs TRBV5-1 and TRBJ2-5; D is possibly TRBD1 (6 bases). Germline values: CDR1 SGHRS, CDR2 YFSETQ. This CDR3 is built from 15 residues. Trimming removed 4 bases at V and 3 bases at J, with 16 bases between. The CDR3 nucleotides read TGCGCCAGCAGCAAATACCAGGGGCAGGAAGAGACCCAGTACTTC. This translates into CASSKYQGQEETQYF. Supplemented by reference TRBV5-1 and TRBJ2-5, the full variable domain reads KAGVTQTPRYLIKTRGQQVTLSCSPISGHRSVSWYQQTPGQGLQFLFEYFSETQRNKGNFPGRFSGRQFSNSRSEMNVSTLELGDSALYLCASSKYQGQEETQYFGPGTRLLVL.

The V and J genes are TRBV19 and TRBJ1-2, with D tentatively TRBD1 (6 bases). V dropped 3 bases and J dropped 5 bases, with 19 bases sitting between them. This CDR3 spans 16 amino acids. Looked up from germline, CDR1 is LNHDA and CDR2 is SQIVND (reference sequence). The CDR3 here is CASSMAGQMGSYGYTF. The CDR3 nucleotides are TGTGCCAGTAGTATGGCTGGACAGATGGGGTCATATGGCTACACCTTC.

The chain employs TRBV7-2 and TRBJ2-7; D is unclear. Trimming shortened V by 1 base and J by 4 bases, and 17 bases separated the two germline ends. Germline V gene data show CDR1 as SGHTA and CDR2 as FQGNSA. CDR3 length: 16 residues. Here the CDR3 reads CASSLGAGRSLYEQYF. The CDR3, as DNA: TGTGCCAGCAGCTTAGGCGCAGGCAGAAGCCTATACGAGCAGTACTTC.

This chain connects TRBV5-4 to TRBJ2-1, with TRBD2 identical over 9 bases. CDR1 is SGHNT and CDR2 is YYREEE in the germline V gene (reference sequence). The V segment lost 4 bases and the J segment 6 bases; nucleotides outside the gene matches: 8. The CDR3 loop spans 15 amino acids. CDR3 in amino acids: CASSGAGGPPNEQFF. The CDR3 nucleotides are TGTGCCAGCAGCGGAGCGGGGGGCCCCCCCAATGAGCAGTTCTTC. Looking up the rest from reference TRBV5-4 and TRBJ2-1 gives the full variable domain: ETGVTQSPTHLIKTRGQQVTLRCSSQSGHNTVSWYQQALGQGPQFIFQYYREEENGRGNFPPRFSGLQFPNYSSELNVNALELDDSALYLCASSGAGGPPNEQFFGPGTRLTVL.

The genes are TRBV27 and TRBJ2-1, with 9 bases matching TRBD2. V lost 6 bases, J lost 6 bases, and 9 bases stayed unmatched. CDR1 is MNHEY, CDR2 SMNVEV, per germline (reference sequence). The CDR3 covers 15 residues. The CDR3 DNA sequence: TGTGCCAGCAGAGATGCGGGAGGGCCGTCCAATGAGCAGTTCTTC. It specifies CASRDAGGPSNEQFF.

V is TRBV7-6 and J is TRBJ2-7; no definite D call. V lost 6 bases to trimming and J lost 2 bases, with 8 bases between them. The CDR3 runs 12 residues. The V gene's germline CDR1 is SGHVS and CDR2 FNYEAQ. The CDR3 bases are TGTGCCAGCAGTCCAGGTACCTACGAGCAGTACTTC. Protein sequence: CASSPGTYEQYF.

This chain uses TRBV28 with TRBJ2-7; the match to TRBD2 covers 12 bases. Germline V gene sequence: CDR1 MDHEN, CDR2 SYDVKM. The V gene end was trimmed by 3 bases and the J gene end by 6 bases; junction bases not matched to a gene: 3. This CDR3 is 14 amino acids long. The DNA of the CDR3 is TGTGCCAGCAGTTTGACTAGCGGGAGTAGCGAGCAGTACTTC. Its translation: CASSLTSGSSEQYF.

A single count supports this clone. The chain employs TRBV7-2 and TRBJ2-3; 7 bases are a match to TRBD2. J lost 0 bases, V lost 4 bases, and 4 bases had no gene match. This CDR3 region has 15 residues. Germline V gives CDR1 SGHTA, CDR2 FQGNSA. The CDR3 is CASSWAGESTDTQYF. The CDR3 nucleotides are TGTGCCAGCAGCTGGGCGGGGGAGAGCACAGATACGCAGTATTTT.

This chain links TRBV6-6 with TRBJ2-2; possibly TRBD2 for D (6 bases). V shed 4 bases and J shed 1 base, with 10 bases lying between them. CDR3 size: 15 residues. The V gene's germline CDR1 is MNHNY and CDR2 SVGAGI (reference sequence). CDR3 sequence reads: CASSSLEGNTGELFF. The CDR3 DNA sequence: TGTGCCAGCAGTTCTTTGGAGGGGAACACCGGGGAGCTGTTTTTT.

The chain employs TRBV9 and TRBJ2-7, with D perhaps TRBD2 (5 bases). V was shortened by 3 bases and J by 0 bases, with 19 bases between the two germline ends. This CDR3 has 17 residues. Germline CDR1 and CDR2: SGDLS and YYNGEE. The CDR3 DNA reads as TGTGCCAGCAGCGGCCGGGAAGGGCTAGGCAGCTCCTACGAGCAGTACTTC. Its translation is CASSGREGLGSSYEQYF.

The chain combines TRBV28 with TRBJ1-5, with a tentative D call TRBD1 (5 bases). This CDR3 region has 17 residues. CDR1 MDHEN and CDR2 SYDVKM come from the germline V gene. Trimming took off 8 bases at V and 0 bases at J, with 20 bases between the two ends. The CDR3 loop reads CASLGYKGWYSNQPQHF. The CDR3 DNA reads TGTGCCAGCCTGGGGTATAAGGGGTGGTATAGCAATCAGCCCCAGCATTTT.

This clone was observed once. V is TRBV5-1 and J is TRBJ2-1, with TRBD2 identical over 10 bases. Per germline, CDR1 SGHRS and CDR2 YFSETQ. V shed 2 bases, J shed 5 bases, and the junction held 4 bases outside the gene matches. The CDR3 spans 15 residues. The CDR3 reads CASSFTSGANNEQFF. CDR3 nucleotides: TGCGCCAGCAGCTTCACTAGCGGGGCCAACAATGAGCAGTTCTTC.